A single sample is the source of the 25 T cell receptor beta chains below, sequenced in a study of shared clonotypes between healthy human individuals. TCRdb's table, derived via immunoSEQ multiplex PCR, lists solely in-frame clones and lacks some. The sample comprises roughly 700,000 clones, around 90% of which are singletons, and 34% rests with the top ten. Material for sequencing was memory CD8+ T cells from PBMCs. Subset reported: CD45RO+ cells pooled with CCR7-negative TemRA cells. The receptors come from a man aged 18 to 29 in good health. Some clones in this sample may be carry-over from other donors' samples.

J is TRBJ2-6 and V is TRBV2; D possibly corresponds to TRBD1 (6 bases). Looked up from germline, CDR1 is SNHLY and CDR2 is FYNNEI. The V end was cut by 4 bases, the J end by 2 bases, with 12 bases between. The length of the CDR3 is 16 residues. Written as DNA, the CDR3 is TGTGCCAGCAGTGTAACAGGGATCACTGGGGCCAACGTCCTGACTTTC. Its protein is CASSVTGITGANVLTF.

The rearrangement uses TRBV6-6 and TRBJ2-1; D is ambiguous. The CDR3 covers 16 residues. V lost 2 bases to trimming and J lost 0 bases, with 11 bases between them. The germline CDR1 and CDR2 sequences are MNHNY and SVGAGI (reference sequence). The CDR3 nucleotides are TGTGCCAGCAGTTACGGCCCAACCAGCTCCTACAATGAGCAGTTCTTC. It encodes CASSYGPTSSYNEQFF.

This clone was observed once. The CDR3 region has the DNA TGTGCCAGCAGTACCTACGAAGGGAGCGGGGCCAACGTCCTGACTTTC. It specifies CASSTYEGSGANVLTF. The V and J genes are TRBV28 and TRBJ2-6, with a possible D match to TRBD2 (5 bases). The V gene's germline CDR1 is MDHEN and CDR2 SYDVKM. Trimming took off 5 bases at V and 4 bases at J, with 15 bases between the two ends. The CDR3 has 16 residues.

The V and J genes are TRBV28 and TRBJ1-1; 10 bases agree with TRBD1. The CDR3 runs 16 residues. V was clipped by 5 bases and J by 2 bases; unmatched bases: 8. Germline V gives CDR1 MDHEN, CDR2 SYDVKM. CDR3 region: CASSQWTGGLNTEAFF. CDR3 coding DNA: TGTGCCAGCAGTCAGTGGACAGGGGGTTTAAACACTGAAGCTTTCTTT.

This rearrangement joins TRBV11-2 to TRBJ1-3; D unresolved. There are 17 residues in the CDR3. V lost 5 bases to trimming and J lost 0 bases, with 17 bases between them. The germline CDR1 and CDR2 sequences are SGHAT and FQNNGV. CDR3: CASSPIVGGYSGNTIYF. As DNA, the CDR3 is TGTGCCAGCAGCCCTATCGTCGGCGGATACTCTGGAAACACCATATATTTT.

This clone was seen more than once but under ten times. This chain links TRBV18 with TRBJ1-1; D ambiguous. CDR3 length equals 14 residues. V gave up 2 bases and J gave up 7 bases, with 14 bases separating them. Germline V CDR1 and CDR2: KGHSH, LQKENI. The CDR3 coding sequence is TGTGCCAGCTCACCATCGGGCGAGTGGAGTGAAGCTTTCTTT. This codes for CASSPSGEWSEAFF.

The DNA for the CDR3 is TGTGCCAGCAGTGGAGGGACCGTTGGTAGCACCTACAATGAGCAGTTCTTC. It is translated as CASSGGTVGSTYNEQFF. The V call is TRBV6-1, the J call TRBJ2-1; TRBD1 or TRBD2 may be the D gene (5 bases each). The CDR3 is 17 amino acids. The germline V gene has CDR1 MNHNS and CDR2 SASEGT. The V and J ends lost 4 bases and 2 bases respectively, with 18 bases between them.

The gene calls are TRBV19 and TRBJ1-1; 9 bases match TRBD1. The V gene's germline CDR1 is LNHDA and CDR2 SQIVND (reference sequence). Unmatched junction bases numbered 12, after V lost 5 bases and J lost 8 bases. The CDR3 sequence is 15 residues long. The CDR3: CASSETGQGPLEAFF. The CDR3 DNA reads as TGTGCCAGTAGTGAAACAGGACAGGGGCCTTTGGAAGCTTTCTTT.

In DNA form, the CDR3 reads TGTGCCAGCAGTCCTCAGCCCCCCTACGAGCAGTACTTC. This translates into CASSPQPPYEQYF. The chain has TRBV27 and TRBJ2-7; D remains ambiguous. CDR1 is MNHEY and CDR2 is SMNVEV in the germline V gene (reference sequence). CDR3 size: 13 residues. V lost 5 bases and J 2 bases, leaving 10 bases between the germline ends.

The chain uses TRBV7-6 and TRBJ2-1; D is unresolved. V was trimmed by 5 bases and J by 9 bases, leaving 20 bases between them. In germline, CDR1 is SGHVS, CDR2 FNYEAQ. The CDR3 covers 15 residues. The CDR3 is CASSPSLGRAAEQFF. The CDR3 nucleotides are TGTGCCAGCAGCCCATCGCTGGGCCGGGCGGCTGAGCAGTTCTTC.

This clone was seen only once. CDR3 bases: TGCGCCAGCAGCCAAAGGGCCGTTCCTGAGCAGTTCTTC. This sequence encodes CASSQRAVPEQFF. The chain recombines TRBV4-1 with TRBJ2-1; D unresolved. This CDR3 region has 13 residues. Germline V lookup: CDR1 MGHRA, CDR2 YSYEKL. Trimming took 2 bases from V and 9 from J, leaving 11 bases between them.

The sample holds one count of this clone. This chain links TRBV27 with TRBJ2-1; no firm D call. CDR3 length: 13 amino acids. Trimming left V 6 bases short and J 3 bases short, with 9 bases between. Germline assignment: CDR1 MNHEY and CDR2 SMNVEV (reference sequence). CDR3 in DNA: TGTGCCAGCAGGGATCTAGACTACAATGAGCAGTTCTTC. Its translation: CASRDLDYNEQFF.

The gene calls are TRBV5-6 and TRBJ1-6; D might be TRBD1 (6 bases). Germline-derived CDR1 and CDR2 are SGHDT and YYEEEE. The V gene lost 0 bases and the J gene lost 5 bases, with 12 bases spanning the gap. The CDR3 loop spans 16 amino acids. DNA of the CDR3: TGTGCCAGCAGCTTGGCCCTGGAGGGGGATAATTCACCCCTCCACTTT. Its protein product is CASSLALEGDNSPLHF.

The chain has TRBV5-1 and TRBJ2-2; 7 positions match TRBD1. The CDR3 length is 14 residues. Per germline, CDR1 SGHRS and CDR2 YFSETQ. V lost 4 bases and J lost 6; bases outside the gene matches: 6. The CDR3 DNA reads as TGCGCCAGCAGCAAACCAACAGGGGCCGGGGAGCTGTTTTTT. The encoded protein is CASSKPTGAGELFF.

This clone was detected only once. The chain carries TRBV4-1 and TRBJ2-7; no clear D. The germline CDR1 and CDR2 sequences are MGHRA and YSYEKL. V gave up 0 bases and J gave up 6 bases, with 12 bases separating them. This CDR3 contains 14 residues. CDR3 DNA sequence: TGCGCCAGCAGCCAAGACACGGCTCTTACCGAGCAGTACTTC. This codes for CASSQDTALTEQYF.

The rearrangement joins TRBV4-1 to TRBJ2-2; D is perhaps TRBD1 (7 bases). Germline loops: CDR1 MGHRA, CDR2 YSYEKL. CDR3 size: 17 residues. Trimming stripped 3 bases from V and 7 bases from J, with 21 bases between. CDR3 bases: TGCGCCAGCAGCCAGGGGAGGACAGGCTCTCAGGGCGGGGAGCTGTTTTTT. Its protein is CASSQGRTGSQGGELFF.

Written as DNA, the CDR3 is TGTGCCAGCAGCGTCGGGGGGATCCAAGAGACCCAGTACTTC. Protein product: CASSVGGIQETQYF. The V gene is TRBV9, the J gene TRBJ2-5; TRBD2 matches 7 bases. The junction had 2 bases not matched to a gene; V was cut back by 2 bases and J by 1 base. The germline CDR1 and CDR2 sequences are SGDLS and YYNGEE. CDR3 size: 14 residues.

The chain employs TRBV27 and TRBJ2-7, with a tentative D call TRBD2 (7 bases). The V gene's germline CDR1 is MNHEY and CDR2 SMNVEV (reference sequence). The CDR3 runs to 16 residues. Trimming shortened V by 5 bases and J by 0 bases, and 17 bases separated the two germline ends. The CDR3, as DNA: TGTGCCAGCAGTCCGTACGGGGGGCTCCTCTCCTACGAGCAGTACTTC. Its protein product is CASSPYGGLLSYEQYF.

The rearrangement uses TRBV10-3 and TRBJ2-5; either TRBD1 or TRBD2 may supply D (5 bases each). The CDR3 covers 17 residues. Germline CDR1 ENHRY, CDR2 SYGVKD. The V end lost 4 bases, the J end lost 2 bases, and 20 bases lay between the germline ends. CDR3 protein: CAISGGTGIPNQETQYF. CDR3 in DNA: TGTGCCATCAGTGGGGGGACGGGTATACCGAATCAAGAGACCCAGTACTTC.

The rearrangement uses TRBV19 and TRBJ2-2; 11 bases fit TRBD2. CDR3 length: 16 amino acids. V lost 6 bases, J lost 6 bases, and 9 bases stayed unmatched. The germline V gene has CDR1 LNHDA and CDR2 SQIVND (reference sequence). The chain's CDR3 is CASSWGLAGGSGELFF. The CDR3 nucleotides read TGTGCCAGTAGCTGGGGGCTAGCGGGAGGTTCCGGGGAGCTGTTTTTT.

V and J are TRBV6-1 and TRBJ2-7; 10 bases agree with TRBD1. Germline assignment: CDR1 MNHNS and CDR2 SASEGT. There are 15 residues in the CDR3. Losses at the gene ends were 4 bases for V and 3 bases for J; bases not matched to a gene: 6. The DNA of the CDR3 is TGTGCCAGCAGTGGACGGACAGGGGGATACTACGAGCAGTACTTC. It encodes CASSGRTGGYYEQYF.

The chain joins TRBV7-9 to TRBJ2-1; maybe TRBD2 (5 bases). The V gene's germline CDR1 is SEHNR and CDR2 FQNEAQ (reference sequence). The CDR3 totals 14 residues. Trimming removed 1 base from V and 6 bases from J, with 10 bases in between. CDR3 amino acids: CASSLEGVSNEQFF. The CDR3, as DNA: TGTGCCAGCAGCTTAGAGGGAGTAAGCAATGAGCAGTTCTTC.

The rearrangement links TRBV27 to TRBJ2-2; the match to TRBD2 covers 9 bases. The CDR3 length is 17 residues. V was pared by 6 bases and J by 2 bases, with 10 bases of the junction left unmatched. The germline V gene encodes CDR1 MNHEY and CDR2 SMNVEV (reference sequence). In DNA, the CDR3 is TGTGCCAGCAGATCCGTTCCTAGCGGGGTTAACACCGGGGAGCTGTTTTTT. Translated, it gives CASRSVPSGVNTGELFF.

The chain links TRBV2 to TRBJ1-2; TRBD1 is a possible D gene (6 bases). With 6 bases removed from V and 3 bases from J, the gap between germline ends came to 14 bases. CDR1 SNHLY and CDR2 FYNNEI come from the germline V gene. CDR3 length: 14 amino acids. CDR3 nucleotides: TGTGCCAGCAGCCCGTTAGCAGGGGACTATGGCTACACCTTC. Its translation: CASSPLAGDYGYTF.

The chain uses TRBV6-5 and TRBJ2-1, with TRBD2 identical over 13 bases. Germline CDR1 and CDR2: MNHEY and SVGAGI. The J segment lost 8 bases and the V segment lost 5 bases, leaving 6 bases of the junction unmatched. The CDR3 is 15 residues long. CDR3 region: CASSPLAGGPDEQFF. The CDR3 coding sequence is TGTGCCAGCAGTCCACTAGCGGGAGGGCCCGATGAGCAGTTCTTC.